This T cell receptor beta chain derives from a study of cytomegalovirus exposure and HLA in healthy donors. Study findings and constraints: Later genetic work tied a missense DCLRE1C variant to beta-chain V and J trimming.

With respect to this clone: Antigen specificity is unknown.

Use of 60 Vbeta and 13 Jbeta primers characterized the PCR. As processed by the authors: Counted up in a later analysis, unique TCR beta chains came to 65 million to 100 million, with around 10 million shared. TCRdb's copy holds only in-frame clones and misses some; the assay was immunoSEQ multiplex PCR. V, J and clone size derive from that table, while D and trimming were established from the DNA sequence. The data hold under 200,000 clones, with about 81% observed a single time. The V gene's germline CDR1 is SGHRS and CDR2 YFSETQ. V was cut by 3 bases and J by 0 bases, with 8 bases left in between. The CDR3 totals 14 residues.

The chain employs TRBV5-1 and TRBJ2-3; perhaps TRBD2 as D (7 bases). Sequencing was done on a sample of PBMCs. The TCR was taken from a woman aged 50 to 60 in good health and CMV-seropositive. The CDR3 region is CASSSGGSTDTQYF. The CDR3, as DNA: TGCGCCAGCAGCTCGGGGGGCAGCACAGATACGCAGTATTTT.